One sample yielded the 11 T cell receptor beta chains listed below, sequenced in a study of CD8 T cells in ankylosing spondylitis. Regarding the study as a whole: A motif in TCR beta, a set of several highly homologous variants, appeared characteristic of ankylosing spondylitis blood.

From the 5' RACE reads, TCRdb called clonotypes with MiXCR, one entry per CDR3 protein. The data contain 700,000 to 1,000,000 distinct CDR3 sequences, roughly 12% of them singletons. What these receptors recognize is not known. Sequencing was performed on blood, either unsorted or a sorted T cell fraction (not recorded which). The receptors stem from a male donor with ankylosing spondylitis.

In this sample, this clonotype turned up a few times. This chain uses TRBV12-3 or TRBV12-4 with TRBJ1-1; D uncertain. V was clipped by 6 bases and J by 8 bases, with 13 bases between them. The CDR3 spans 12 residues. CDR3 in DNA: TGTGCCAGCAGACTGACCGGCGGGGAAGCTTTCTTT. It is translated as CASRLTGGEAFF.

This clonotype was seen a few times. V usage is TRBV7-9 and J usage is TRBJ2-7; unclear D gene. Trimming removed 0 bases at V and 4 bases at J, with 4 bases between. Germline assignment: CDR1 SEHNR and CDR2 FQNEAQ (reference sequence). The CDR3 is 12 amino acids. CDR3 in amino acids: CASSLAQYEQYF. In DNA form, the CDR3 reads TGTGCCAGCAGCTTAGCGCAGTACGAGCAGTACTTC.

This clonotype was detected ten times or more. This chain uses TRBV7-2 with TRBJ2-2, with D perhaps TRBD1 (5 bases). Germline CDR1 reads SGHTA; CDR2 reads FQGNSA. V was pared by 6 bases and J by 6 bases, with 11 bases between. The CDR3 loop spans 13 amino acids. The CDR3 sequence is CASRLDSPGELFF. CDR3 bases: TGTGCCAGCAGGCTCGACAGTCCCGGGGAGCTGTTTTTT.

This clonotype was observed a few times. V and J are TRBV6-5 and TRBJ2-2; D uncertain. The CDR3 consists of 14 residues. V was cut by 4 bases and J by 7 bases, with 13 bases left in between. In germline, CDR1 is MNHEY, CDR2 SVGAGI. CDR3 loop: CASSFEGGYGELFF. The CDR3 nucleotides read TGTGCCAGCAGTTTCGAAGGTGGATACGGGGAGCTGTTTTTT.

In DNA, the CDR3 is TGTGCCAGCCACAGGACGGACGAATCCTATGGCTACACCTTC. Protein sequence: CASHRTDESYGYTF. V is TRBV6-1 and J is TRBJ1-2; TRBD1 might be the D (5 bases). V was cut by 8 bases and J by 4 bases, with 17 bases left in between. Germline CDR1 is MNHNS and CDR2 is SASEGT. This CDR3 region has 14 residues.

This clonotype was seen only a few times. The V gene is TRBV7-8, the J gene TRBJ2-3, with 7 bases fitting TRBD2. The CDR3 is 16 amino acids. V lost 5 bases and J lost 8; bases outside the gene matches: 16. Germline lookup yields CDR1 SGHVS and CDR2 FQNEAQ. CDR3 coding DNA: TGTGCCAGCAGCCCATGGACTAGATTAGGCCCTCCTACGCAGTATTTT. Protein: CASSPWTRLGPPTQYF. Full variable domain (missing parts from reference TRBV7-8 and TRBJ2-3): GAGVSQSPRYKVAKRGQDVALRCDPISGHVSLFWYQQALGQGPEFLTYFQNEAQLDKSGLPSDRFFAERPEGSVSTLKIQRTQQEDSAVYLCASSPWTRLGPPTQYFGPGTRLTVL.

The J gene is TRBJ2-5, the V gene TRBV5-1; the D gene could be TRBD1 or TRBD2 (7 bases each). Looked up from germline, CDR1 is SGHRS and CDR2 is YFSETQ. This CDR3 has 16 amino acids. V shed 5 bases and J shed 5 bases, with 22 bases lying between them. CDR3 in amino acids: CASSPGTAGTPETQYF. Here the CDR3 DNA reads TGCGCCAGCAGTCCCGGGACAGCGGGGACTCCGGAGACCCAGTACTTC.

This clonotype was detected only a few times. This chain connects TRBV21-1 to TRBJ2-1; TRBD2 is the table's D call and was not checked against the DNA. TRBV21-1 is termed a pseudogene. CDR3 length: 14 residues. The CDR3 is CASSNRLAHNEQFF. The CDR3 DNA reads as TGTGCCAGCAGCAATCGACTAGCGCACAATGAGCAGTTCTTC.

This rearrangement joins TRBV6-2 or TRBV6-3 to TRBJ2-7; D perhaps matches TRBD1 (6 bases). The CDR3 spans 12 residues. V was cut by 7 bases and J by 1 base, with 8 bases left in between. Germline assignment: CDR1 MNHEY and CDR2 SVGEGT. The CDR3 loop reads CASKDRSYEQYF. CDR3 DNA sequence: TGTGCCAGCAAGGACAGATCCTACGAGCAGTACTTC.

The chain carries TRBV12-3 or TRBV12-4 and TRBJ2-1; 8 bases map to TRBD2. V shed 3 bases and J 10 bases; nucleotides not matched to a gene: 14. The length of the CDR3 is 16 residues. Written as DNA, the CDR3 is TGTGCCAGCAGTTTCCAAGCGGGGGCCCCAACAGGGGAGCAGTTCTTC. Amino acid sequence: CASSFQAGAPTGEQFF.

This clonotype was counted between two and nine times. J is TRBJ1-1 and V is TRBV5-1; D remains unclear. Germline lookup yields CDR1 SGHRS and CDR2 YFSETQ. Trimming stripped 5 bases from V and 0 bases from J, with 8 bases between. CDR3 length: 13 amino acids. The CDR3 sequence is CASSDQVNTEAFF. The CDR3 region has the DNA TGCGCCAGCAGTGATCAGGTGAACACTGAAGCTTTCTTT.